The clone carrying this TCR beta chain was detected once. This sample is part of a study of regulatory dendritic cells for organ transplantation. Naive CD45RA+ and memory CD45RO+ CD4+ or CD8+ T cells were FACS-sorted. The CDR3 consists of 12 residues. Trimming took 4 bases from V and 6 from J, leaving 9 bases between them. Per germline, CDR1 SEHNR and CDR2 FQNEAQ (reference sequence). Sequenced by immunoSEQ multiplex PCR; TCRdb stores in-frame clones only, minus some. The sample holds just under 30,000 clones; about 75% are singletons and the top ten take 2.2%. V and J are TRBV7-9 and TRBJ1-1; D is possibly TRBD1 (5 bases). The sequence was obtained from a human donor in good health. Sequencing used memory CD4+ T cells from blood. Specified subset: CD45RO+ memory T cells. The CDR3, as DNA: TGTGCCAGCAGCTGGGGGGACGCTGAAGCTTTCTTT. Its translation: CASSWGDAEAFF.